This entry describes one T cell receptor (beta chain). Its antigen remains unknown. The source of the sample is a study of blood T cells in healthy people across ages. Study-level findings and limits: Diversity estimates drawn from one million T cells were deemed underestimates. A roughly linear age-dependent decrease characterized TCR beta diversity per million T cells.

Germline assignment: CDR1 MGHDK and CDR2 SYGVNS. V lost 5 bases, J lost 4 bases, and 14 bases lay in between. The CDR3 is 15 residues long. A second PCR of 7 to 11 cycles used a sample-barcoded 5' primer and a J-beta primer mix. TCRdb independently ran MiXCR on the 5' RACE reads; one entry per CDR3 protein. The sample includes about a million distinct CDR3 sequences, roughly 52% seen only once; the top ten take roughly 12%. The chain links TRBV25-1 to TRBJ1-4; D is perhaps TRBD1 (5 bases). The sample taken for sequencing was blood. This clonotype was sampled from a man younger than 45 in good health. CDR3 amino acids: CASSWPDSLNEKLFF. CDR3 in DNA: TGTGCCAGCAGTTGGCCAGACAGCCTTAATGAAAAACTGTTTTTT. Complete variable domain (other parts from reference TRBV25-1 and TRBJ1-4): EADIYQTPRYLVIGTGKKITLECSQTMGHDKMYWYQQDPGMELHLIHYSYGVNSTEKGDLSSESTVSRIRTEHFPLTLESARPSHTSQYLCASSWPDSLNEKLFFGSGTQLSVL.